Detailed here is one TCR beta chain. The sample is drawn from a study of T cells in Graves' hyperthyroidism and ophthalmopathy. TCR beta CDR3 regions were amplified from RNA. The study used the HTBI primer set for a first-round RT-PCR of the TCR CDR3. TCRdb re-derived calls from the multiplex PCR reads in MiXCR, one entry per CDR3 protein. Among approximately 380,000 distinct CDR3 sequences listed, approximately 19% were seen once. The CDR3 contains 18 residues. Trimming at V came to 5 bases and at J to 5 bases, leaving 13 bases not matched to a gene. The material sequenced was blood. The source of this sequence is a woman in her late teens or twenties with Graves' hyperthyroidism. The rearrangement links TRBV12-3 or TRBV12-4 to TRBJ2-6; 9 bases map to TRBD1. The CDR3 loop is CASSITGQGIGWANVLTF. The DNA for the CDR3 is TGTGCCAGCAGTATAACCGGACAGGGGATTGGCTGGGCCAACGTCCTGACTTTC.